These 20 T cell receptor beta chains share one sample of origin, sequenced in a study of blood T cell repertoires in COVID-19. Measured with immunoSEQ multiplex PCR; TCRdb has only the in-frame clones, and not every one. This table holds fewer than 350,000 clones, 70% to 90% found once. The specimen sequenced was PBMCs or T cells enriched from blood (not recorded which). The receptors originated from a woman in her forties who had recovered from COVID-19.

The chain uses TRBV28 and TRBJ2-7, with TRBD2 matching 7 bases. Trimming cost V 3 bases and J 0 bases; bases outside gene matches: 5. Germline CDR1 MDHEN, CDR2 SYDVKM. The CDR3 totals 15 residues. CDR3 sequence: CASSLGGYLSYEQYF. In DNA form, the CDR3 reads TGTGCCAGCAGTTTGGGGGGGTACCTCTCCTACGAGCAGTACTTC.

This chain links TRBV7-8 with TRBJ2-7, with 8 bases that match TRBD2. V was clipped by 3 bases and J by 2 bases; unmatched bases: 0. Germline CDR1 is SGHVS and CDR2 is FQNEAQ. The length of the CDR3 is 13 residues. The CDR3 sequence: CASSFSGTYEQYF. CDR3 nucleotide sequence: TGTGCCAGCAGCTTTAGCGGGACCTACGAGCAGTACTTC.

The genes are TRBV5-8 and TRBJ1-1; TRBD1 aligns across 10 bases. V lost 4 bases to trimming and J lost 1 base; unmatched junction nucleotides: 13. Germline assignment: CDR1 SGHTS and CDR2 YDEGEE. CDR3 size: 18 residues. CDR3 sequence (DNA): TGTGCCAGCAGCCGAGGACCGGGACAGGGGTCTTGGAACACTGAAGCTTTCTTT. It is translated as CASSRGPGQGSWNTEAFF. Filled out from reference TRBV5-8 and TRBJ1-1, the complete variable domain reads EAGVTQSPTHLIKTRGQQATLRCSPISGHTSVYWYQQALGLGLQFLLWYDEGEERNRGNFPPRFSGRQFPNYSSELNVNALELEDSALYLCASSRGPGQGSWNTEAFFGQGTRLTVV.

The chain has TRBV19 and TRBJ1-2, with a weak D call TRBD1 (6 bases). Deletions cut 3 bases from V and 4 bases from J, with 18 bases between. The CDR3 is 16 amino acids. Germline V gives CDR1 LNHDA, CDR2 SQIVND (reference sequence). The CDR3: CASSIGGSGRSYGYTF. In nucleotides, the CDR3 is TGTGCCAGTAGTATTGGGGGCAGCGGGAGAAGCTATGGCTACACCTTC.

The chain is built from TRBV27 and TRBJ2-4; D gene unclear. V lost 6 bases, J lost 7 bases, and 19 bases lay in between. Germline CDR1 and CDR2: MNHEY and SMNVEV (reference sequence). There are 15 residues in the CDR3. The CDR3 DNA reads as TGTGCCAGCAGCCGCCTCACGACGGGTGGTAACATTCAGTACTTC. Protein product: CASSRLTTGGNIQYF.

The table lists this clone with a few counts. The V gene is TRBV28, the J gene TRBJ1-5; TRBD1 might be the D (5 bases). Germline V lookup: CDR1 MDHEN, CDR2 SYDVKM. The length of the CDR3 is 15 residues. Trimming cost V 4 bases and J 3 bases, with 13 bases left between them. CDR3 residues: CASSYPNRLNQPQHF. In DNA form, the CDR3 reads TGTGCCAGCAGTTACCCGAACAGGCTCAATCAGCCCCAGCATTTT.

The chain has TRBV9 and TRBJ2-3; TRBD1 matches at 8 bases. This CDR3 contains 18 residues. V dropped 3 bases and J dropped 2; count of bases not matched to a gene: 14. Germline V CDR1 and CDR2: SGDLS, YYNGEE. Here the CDR3 reads CASSGRLGWDRHTDTQYF. As DNA, the CDR3 is TGTGCCAGCAGCGGCCGTTTGGGGTGGGACAGGCACACAGATACGCAGTATTTT.

The gene calls are TRBV28 and TRBJ2-4; 8 bases line up with TRBD2. Germline CDR1 reads MDHEN; CDR2 reads SYDVKM. J was trimmed by 7 bases and V by 6 bases; bases with no gene match: 11. This CDR3 comprises 15 residues. CDR3 in DNA: TGTGCCAGCAGCGAACTAGGAGCGGGAGTTAACATTCAGTACTTC. It specifies CASSELGAGVNIQYF.

This clone has just one count. The V and J genes are TRBV11-3 and TRBJ2-5; TRBD1 aligns across 10 bases. V was clipped by 4 bases and J by 5 bases; unmatched bases: 7. The CDR3 consists of 15 residues. Germline loops: CDR1 SGHNT, CDR2 YENEEA. In DNA form, the CDR3 reads TGTGCCAGCAGCTCCGGACAGGGGGTCGCCGAGACCCAGTACTTC. Amino acids: CASSSGQGVAETQYF.

The genes are TRBV12-5 and TRBJ2-7; D gene uncertain. Germline lookup yields CDR1 LGHNT and CDR2 FRNRAP. This CDR3 spans 15 amino acids. V was pared by 5 bases and J by 2 bases, with 16 bases between. The CDR3 is CASGLHGQVTYEQYF. CDR3 nucleotides: TGTGCTAGTGGTCTCCACGGTCAGGTCACCTACGAGCAGTACTTC.

This chain links TRBV9 with TRBJ2-3; D gene unclear. The CDR3 covers 13 residues. CDR1 and CDR2 from the germline V gene are SGDLS and YYNGEE. V lost 4 bases and J lost 2, with 8 bases in between. The CDR3 nucleotides read TGTGCCAGCAGCCCCGACACCACAGATACGCAGTATTTT. Translation gives CASSPDTTDTQYF.

This chain uses TRBV19 with TRBJ2-7; TRBD1 matches at 10 bases. The junction had 6 bases not matched to a gene; V was cut back by 5 bases and J by 2 bases. This CDR3 is 15 amino acids long. Germline V gene sequence: CDR1 LNHDA, CDR2 SQIVND (reference sequence). The CDR3 spells CASSAGTGATYEQYF. CDR3 DNA sequence: TGTGCCAGTAGTGCCGGGACAGGGGCTACCTACGAGCAGTACTTC.

About this clone: Additional DNA sequences in this sample encode the identical CDR3. This rearrangement joins TRBV5-1 to TRBJ2-7; perhaps TRBD1 as D (6 bases). The V end was cut by 0 bases, the J end by 3 bases, with 7 bases between. The CDR3 is 13 residues long. Germline CDR1 reads SGHRS; CDR2 reads YFSETQ. In nucleotides, the CDR3 is TGCGCCAGCAGCTTGGTAGGGGGCTACGAGCAGTACTTC. Protein: CASSLVGGYEQYF.

This chain links TRBV27 with TRBJ1-6; 9 nucleotides line up with TRBD1. The CDR3 is made up of 15 amino acids. V dropped 5 bases and J dropped 7; count of bases not matched to a gene: 6. Per germline, CDR1 MNHEY and CDR2 SMNVEV (reference sequence). CDR3 DNA: TGTGCCAGCAGTCCCGGGACAGGGCTCAATTCACCCCTCCACTTT. Its protein product is CASSPGTGLNSPLHF.

This clone appeared a single time. The CDR3 nucleotides read TGTGCCAGCAGCTTACAAGCGGGTTCCTACGAGCAGTACTTC. Residues: CASSLQAGSYEQYF. The chain joins TRBV7-2 to TRBJ2-7; D may be TRBD2 (6 bases). The CDR3 covers 14 residues. Germline V gene lookup returns CDR1 SGHTA and CDR2 FQGNSA. Trimming stripped 2 bases from V and 1 base from J, with 9 bases between.

The chain is built from TRBV9 and TRBJ1-6; D perhaps matches TRBD1 (6 bases). In germline, CDR1 is SGDLS, CDR2 YYNGEE. The CDR3 spans 15 residues. Deletions cut 4 bases from V and 8 bases from J, with 16 bases between. The CDR3 loop is CASSREGGPDSPLHF. The CDR3 nucleotides are TGTGCCAGCAGCCGGGAGGGGGGGCCGGATTCACCCCTCCACTTT.

V and J are TRBV6-5 and TRBJ2-3; the match to TRBD1 covers 10 bases. This CDR3 comprises 14 residues. The germline CDR1 and CDR2 sequences are MNHEY and SVGAGI. With V trimmed by 8 bases and J by 8 bases, 10 bases remained unmatched. The CDR3 loop is CASVGDRGGGTQYF. CDR3 DNA sequence: TGTGCCAGCGTAGGGGACAGGGGAGGCGGTACGCAGTATTTT.

The chain carries TRBV7-2 and TRBJ1-6, with D perhaps matching TRBD1 (5 bases). The CDR3 length is 16 residues. Trimming stripped 5 bases from V and 8 bases from J, with 19 bases between. CDR1 and CDR2 from the germline V gene are SGHTA and FQGNSA. For the CDR3, the DNA is TGTGCCAGCAGCCCCGTCCTCGGTCCCAGGGATTCACCCCTCCACTTT. It yields the protein CASSPVLGPRDSPLHF. Drawing the rest from reference TRBV7-2 and TRBJ1-6, the complete variable domain is GAGVSQSPSNKVTEKGKDVELRCDPISGHTALYWYRQSLGQGLEFLIYFQGNSAPDKSGLPSDRFSAERTGGSVSTLTIQRTQQEDSAVYLCASSPVLGPRDSPLHFGNGTRLTVT.

This rearrangement joins TRBV24-1 to TRBJ2-2; perhaps TRBD2 as D (7 bases). Trimming took 12 bases from V and 4 from J, leaving 14 bases between them. This CDR3 comprises 13 residues. Germline V gives CDR1 KGHDR, CDR2 SFDVKD. The CDR3 spells CAARGGGTGELFF. CDR3 nucleotide sequence: TGTGCCGCTAGGGGAGGGGGCACCGGGGAGCTGTTTTTT.

The CDR3, as DNA: TGTGCCAGCAGTACTCAGGGACTTTCCTACAATGAGCAGTTCTTC. It translates to CASSTQGLSYNEQFF. J is TRBJ2-1 and V is TRBV6-2 or TRBV6-3, with D perhaps matching TRBD2 (6 bases). V shed 5 bases and J shed 1 base, with 12 bases lying between them. Per germline, CDR1 MNHEY and CDR2 SVGEGT. This CDR3 has 15 amino acids.